This record covers a single T cell receptor (beta chain). Which antigen it targets is not known. It has no much larger one-base neighbor in the sample; base qualities were not kept. The CDR3 regions of human TCRbeta chains were analyzed by immunosequencing. In the source study's methods: Repertoire TCRs were checked for matches against a reference library of SARS-CoV-2-specific TCRs that had been generated using the MIRA antigen-specificity platform. Breadth meant the fraction of unique TCRs that were SARS-CoV-2-associated, whereas depth meant the fraction of total T cells that were SARS-CoV-2-associated. Using the MIRA data, each spike-specific TCR was mapped to the spike region that the TCR reacts to and placed in a CD4 or CD8 class. Log10-transformed breadth and depth values were compared by one-way ANOVA with Sidak's multiple comparisons tests. The source is immuneACCESS, and TCRdb retained only in-frame sequences with V and J called. Part of the clones is not carried over; for the studies checked, unresolved V genes explain less than half of this, and the remainder is unexplained. That table furnishes V, J and clone size, whereas the DNA furnished D and trimming. A total of over 120,000 clones appear in this sample, roughly 92% of them only once. The top ten hold around 1.7% of the sample.

What the time point label conveys for this sample: baseline before first vaccination. The vaccinee samples were drawn from two UK trials, COV001 and COV002, one of which was a single-blind randomized controlled phase 2/3 trial testing AZD1222 (ChAdOx1 nCoV-19) in healthy adults. For TCRbeta chain sequencing, PBMC samples from trial participants were taken at day 0 and at day 28 after the second dose. The sample belongs to a study of T cell responses to AZD1222 COVID-19 vaccine (dated by TCRdb to the early 2020s). For the wider study: AZD1222 recipients whose second dose came at about 4 weeks and those whose second dose came at about 12 weeks were combined into one group, since spike-specific TCR depth and breadth did not differ between the two schedules. TCR sequencing covered 233 trial participants: 200 to 220 given two doses of AZD1222 and about 26 given two doses of MenACWY control vaccine. Trial participants were enrolled into age subgroups of 18-55, 56-69 and 70-plus years, which contained 148, 28 and 57 TCR-sequenced participants, respectively.

Paper-wide results and their limitations: Because no day 14 peak-response samples were available, the repertoires could be characterized only after the peak T cell response. Spike-specific TCR breadth and depth rose significantly after two AZD1222 doses compared with day 0 and with MenACWY recipients. The vaccine-associated CD4 TCRs covered the entire spike protein, and the dominant responses fell in regions 160-218 and 743-854. Reportedly, almost half of the unique spike-specific TCRs recognized epitopes lying outside the regions that are mutated in the B.1.351 and B.1.1.7 variants. Most participants were white British and females outnumbered males, and the authors suggested that clonal diversity may have been underestimated. Only five to seven AZD1222 recipients were SARS-CoV-2 seropositive at baseline, limiting conclusions about previously exposed vaccinees. The 56-69-year group was small, and its depth increase did not reach significance, likely because of low power.

For CDR1 and CDR2, the germline V gene lists SGHVS and FNYEAQ. Inclusive of the bounding cysteine and phenylalanine, the CDR3 is 17 residues long. Only CDR3 DNA is held: 51 bases, read in frame from base 1. Ends trimmed: V by 5 bases, J by 6 bases; bases unmatched to a gene: 12. This specimen consisted of peripheral blood, obtained on day 0 of AZD1222 vaccination. The chain was built from TRBV7-6 and TRBJ2-2; a stretch of 10 junction bases matches TRBD2. The source is an adult in good health. The DNA sequence is TGTGCCAGCAGCGTCAGGACTAGCGGTTTTCGCCCCGGGGAGCTGTTTTTT. Its coded protein is CASSVRTSGFRPGELFF.